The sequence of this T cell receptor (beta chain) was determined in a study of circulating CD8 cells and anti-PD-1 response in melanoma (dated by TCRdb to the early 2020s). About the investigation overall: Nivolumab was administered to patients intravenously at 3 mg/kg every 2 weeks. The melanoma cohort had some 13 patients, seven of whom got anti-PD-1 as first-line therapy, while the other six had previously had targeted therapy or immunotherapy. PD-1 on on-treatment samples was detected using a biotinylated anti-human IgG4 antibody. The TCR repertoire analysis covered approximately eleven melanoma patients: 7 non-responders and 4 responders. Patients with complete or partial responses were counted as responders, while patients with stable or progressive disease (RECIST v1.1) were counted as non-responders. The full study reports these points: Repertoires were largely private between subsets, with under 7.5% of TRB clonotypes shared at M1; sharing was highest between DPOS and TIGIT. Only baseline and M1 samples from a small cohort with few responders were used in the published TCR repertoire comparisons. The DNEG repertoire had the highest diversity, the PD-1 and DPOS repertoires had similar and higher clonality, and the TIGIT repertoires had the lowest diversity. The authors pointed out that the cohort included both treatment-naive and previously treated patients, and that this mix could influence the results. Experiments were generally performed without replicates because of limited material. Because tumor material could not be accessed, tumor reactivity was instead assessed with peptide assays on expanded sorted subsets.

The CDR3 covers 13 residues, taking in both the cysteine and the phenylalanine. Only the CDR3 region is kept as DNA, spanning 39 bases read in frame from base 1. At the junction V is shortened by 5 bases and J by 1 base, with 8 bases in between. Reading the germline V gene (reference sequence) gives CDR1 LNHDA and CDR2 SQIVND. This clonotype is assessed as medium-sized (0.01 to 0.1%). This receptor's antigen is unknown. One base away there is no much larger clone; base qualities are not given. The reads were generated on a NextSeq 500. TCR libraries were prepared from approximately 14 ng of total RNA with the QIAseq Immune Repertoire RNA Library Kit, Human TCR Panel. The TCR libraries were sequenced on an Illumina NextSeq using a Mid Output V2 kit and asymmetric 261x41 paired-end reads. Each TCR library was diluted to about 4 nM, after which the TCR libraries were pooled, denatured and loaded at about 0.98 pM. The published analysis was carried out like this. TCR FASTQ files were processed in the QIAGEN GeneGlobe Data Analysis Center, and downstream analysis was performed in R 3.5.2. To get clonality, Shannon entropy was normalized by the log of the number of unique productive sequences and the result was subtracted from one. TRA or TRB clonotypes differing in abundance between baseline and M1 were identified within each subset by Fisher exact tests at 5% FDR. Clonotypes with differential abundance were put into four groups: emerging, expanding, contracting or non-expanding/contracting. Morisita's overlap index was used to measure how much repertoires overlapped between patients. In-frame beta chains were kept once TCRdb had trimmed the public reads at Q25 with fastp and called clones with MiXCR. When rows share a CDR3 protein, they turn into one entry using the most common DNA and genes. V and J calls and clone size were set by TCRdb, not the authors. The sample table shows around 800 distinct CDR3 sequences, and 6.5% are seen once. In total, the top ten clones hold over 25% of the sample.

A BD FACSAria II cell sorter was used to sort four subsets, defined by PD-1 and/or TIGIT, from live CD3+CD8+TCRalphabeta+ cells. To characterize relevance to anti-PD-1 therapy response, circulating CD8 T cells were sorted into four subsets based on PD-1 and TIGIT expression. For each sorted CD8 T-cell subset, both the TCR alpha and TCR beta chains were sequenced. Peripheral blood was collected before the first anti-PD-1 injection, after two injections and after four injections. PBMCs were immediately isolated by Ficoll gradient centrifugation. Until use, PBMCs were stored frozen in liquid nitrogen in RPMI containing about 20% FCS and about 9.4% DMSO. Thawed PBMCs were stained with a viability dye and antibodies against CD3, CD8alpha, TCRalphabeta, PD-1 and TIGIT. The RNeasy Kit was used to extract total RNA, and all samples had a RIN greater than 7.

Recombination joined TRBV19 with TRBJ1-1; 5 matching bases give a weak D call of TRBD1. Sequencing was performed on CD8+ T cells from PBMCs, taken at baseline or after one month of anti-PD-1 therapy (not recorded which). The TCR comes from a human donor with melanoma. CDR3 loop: CASSFGANTEAFF. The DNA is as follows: TGTGCCAGTAGTTTTGGGGCGAACACTGAAGCTTTCTTT.